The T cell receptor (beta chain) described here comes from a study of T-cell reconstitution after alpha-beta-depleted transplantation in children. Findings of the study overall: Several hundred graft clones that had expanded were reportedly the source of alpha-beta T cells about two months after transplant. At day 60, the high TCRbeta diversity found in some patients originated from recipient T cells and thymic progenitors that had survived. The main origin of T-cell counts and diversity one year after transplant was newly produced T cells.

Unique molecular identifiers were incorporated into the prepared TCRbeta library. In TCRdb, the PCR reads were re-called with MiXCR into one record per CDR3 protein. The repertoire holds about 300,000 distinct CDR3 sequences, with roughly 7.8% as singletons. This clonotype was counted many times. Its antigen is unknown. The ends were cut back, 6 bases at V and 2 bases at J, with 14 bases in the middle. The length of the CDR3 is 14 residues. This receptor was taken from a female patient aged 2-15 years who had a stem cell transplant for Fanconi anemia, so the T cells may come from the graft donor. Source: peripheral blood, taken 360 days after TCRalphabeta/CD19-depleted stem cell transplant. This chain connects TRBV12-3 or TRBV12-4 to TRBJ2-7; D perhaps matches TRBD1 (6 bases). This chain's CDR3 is CASSSDSRAYEQYF. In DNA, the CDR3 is TGTGCCAGCAGCTCGGACAGCCGTGCCTACGAGCAGTACTTC.